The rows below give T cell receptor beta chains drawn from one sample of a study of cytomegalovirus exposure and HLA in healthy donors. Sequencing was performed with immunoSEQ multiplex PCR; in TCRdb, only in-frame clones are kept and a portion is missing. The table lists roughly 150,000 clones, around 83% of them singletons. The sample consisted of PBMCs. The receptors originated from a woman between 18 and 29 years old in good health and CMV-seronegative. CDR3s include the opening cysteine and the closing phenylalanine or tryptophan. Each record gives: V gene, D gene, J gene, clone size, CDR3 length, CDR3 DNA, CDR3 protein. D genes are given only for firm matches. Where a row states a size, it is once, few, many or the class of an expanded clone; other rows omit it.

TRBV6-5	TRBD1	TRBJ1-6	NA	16	TGTGCCAGCAGTTTTCAGGGGGCATCCTATAATTCACCCCTCCACTTT	CASSFQGASYNSPLHF
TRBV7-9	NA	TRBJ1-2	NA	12	TGTGCCAGCAGCTTAGAGCCCTATGGCTACACCTTC	CASSLEPYGYTF
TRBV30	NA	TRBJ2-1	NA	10	TGTGCCTGGAGTGTCCAGGAGCAGTTCTTC	CAWSVQEQFF
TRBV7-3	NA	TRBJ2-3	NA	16	TGTGCCAGCAGCTTATTGGCGGGAACTAGCACAGATACGCAGTATTTT	CASSLLAGTSTDTQYF
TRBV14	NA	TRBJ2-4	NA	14	TGTGCCAGCAGCCAAGCATTAGATAGCAACATTCAGTACTTC	CASSQALDSNIQYF
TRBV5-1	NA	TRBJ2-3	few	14	TGCGCCAGCAGCTTAATTAACGGGGGAGATACGCAGTATTTT	CASSLINGGDTQYF
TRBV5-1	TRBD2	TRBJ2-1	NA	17	TGCGCCAGCAGCACCGGACTAGCGGACTACTACTACAATGAGCAGTTCTTC	CASSTGLADYYYNEQFF
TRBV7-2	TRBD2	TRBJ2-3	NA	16	TGTGCCAGCAGCTTAATAGCGGGGGGGGCCGGAGATACGCAGTATTTT	CASSLIAGGAGDTQYF
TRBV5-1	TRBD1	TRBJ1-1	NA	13	TGCGCCAGCAGCTTACTGGACAGGGCTGAAGCTTTCTTT	CASSLLDRAEAFF
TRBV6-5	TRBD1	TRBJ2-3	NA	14	TGTGCCAGCAGTTACTCGACAGGGGGAAATACGCAGTATTTT	CASSYSTGGNTQYF
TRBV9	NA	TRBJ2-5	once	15	TGTGCCAGCAGCCCCCTGGGGGGGCCTGGAGAGACCCAGTACTTC	CASSPLGGPGETQYF
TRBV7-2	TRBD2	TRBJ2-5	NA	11	TGTGCCAGCACGGGGGGGGAGACCCAGTACTTC	CASTGGETQYF
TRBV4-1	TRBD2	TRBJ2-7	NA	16	TGCGCCAGCAGCCTGGGACTAGCGGGGGAGCCCTACGAGCAGTACTTC	CASSLGLAGEPYEQYF
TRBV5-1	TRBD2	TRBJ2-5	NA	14	TGCGCCAGCCGGCGGGACTATACAAAAGAGACCCAGTACTTC	CASRRDYTKETQYF
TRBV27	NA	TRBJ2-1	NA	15	TGTGCCAGCAGTTTAAGGGACGGACTACACAATGAGCAGTTCTTC	CASSLRDGLHNEQFF
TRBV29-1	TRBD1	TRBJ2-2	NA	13	TGCAGCGTCGGACAGGGGAACACCGGGGAGCTGTTTTTT	CSVGQGNTGELFF
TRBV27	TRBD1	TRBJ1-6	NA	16	TGTGCCAGCAAGCAAGAGACAGGGGCCTATAATTCACCCCTCCACTTT	CASKQETGAYNSPLHF
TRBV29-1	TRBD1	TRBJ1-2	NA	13	TGCAGCGTCGGACAGGGGAATCGCTATGGCTACACCTTC	CSVGQGNRYGYTF
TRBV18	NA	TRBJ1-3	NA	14	TGTGCCACTCTACGAGGGGAGGCTGGAAACACCATATATTTT	CATLRGEAGNTIYF
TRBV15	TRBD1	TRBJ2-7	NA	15	TGTGCCACCAGCAGAGTCGGGACAGGGGTTCGGGAGCAGTACTTC	CATSRVGTGVREQYF
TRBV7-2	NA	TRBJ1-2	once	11	TGTGCCAGCAGGAATAGGGGTGGCTACACCTTC	CASRNRGGYTF
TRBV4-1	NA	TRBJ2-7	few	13	TGCGCCAGCAGACGGGACACCAGCTCCGAGCAGTACTTC	CASRRDTSSEQYF
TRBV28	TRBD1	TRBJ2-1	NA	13	TGTGCCAGCAGGCGGGACAGGTACAATGAGCAGTTCTTC	CASRRDRYNEQFF
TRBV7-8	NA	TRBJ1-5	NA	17	TGTGCCAGCAGCCCCACCCGGACCAGGGGAGTAGCCCAGCCCCAGCATTTT	CASSPTRTRGVAQPQHF
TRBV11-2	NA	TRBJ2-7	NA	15	TGTGCCAGCAGCTTAAACCCTGGATCGGAGTACGAGCAGTACTTC	CASSLNPGSEYEQYF
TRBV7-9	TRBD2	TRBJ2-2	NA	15	TGTTCCAGCAGCAGAGCGGGGGGTGATACCGGGGAGCTGTTTTTT	CSSSRAGGDTGELFF
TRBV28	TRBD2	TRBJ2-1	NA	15	TGTGCCAGCAGTTTGGGACTAGCGGCAGGAAATGAGCAGTTCTTC	CASSLGLAAGNEQFF
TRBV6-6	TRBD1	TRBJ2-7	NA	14	TGTGCCAGCAGCTTTCCCGAAGGGGGCGACGAGCAGTACTTC	CASSFPEGGDEQYF
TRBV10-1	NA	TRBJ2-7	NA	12	TGCGCCAGCAGTGAGCCCGGCTACGAGCAGTACTTC	CASSEPGYEQYF
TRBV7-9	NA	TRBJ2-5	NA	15	TGTGCCAGCAGCCACCAAATGTCCGGAGGGGAGACCCAGTACTTC	CASSHQMSGGETQYF
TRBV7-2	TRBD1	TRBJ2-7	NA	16	TGTGCCAGCAGCTTCCCTCGACAGGGGAGGTCCTACGAGCAGTACTTC	CASSFPRQGRSYEQYF
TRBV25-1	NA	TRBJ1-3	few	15	TGTGCCAGCAGTGGCAGACAGGCTTCTGGAAACACCATATATTTT	CASSGRQASGNTIYF
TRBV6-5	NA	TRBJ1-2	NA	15	TGTGCCAGCACCCGGGTAGGACAAACCCTCCACGGCTACACCTTC	CASTRVGQTLHGYTF